One sample yielded the 7 T cell receptor beta chains listed below, sequenced in a study of blood T cell repertoires in COVID-19. The method was immunoSEQ multiplex PCR; TCRdb's version includes in-frame clones alone and lacks a portion of them. There are around 170,000 clones in the sample; roughly nine tenths occur only once, and roughly 7.3% lies in the top ten. The sample comprised PBMCs or T cells enriched from blood (not recorded which). Receptor source: a woman aged 50 to 60 who had recovered from COVID-19.

This clone was seen a handful of times. The gene calls are TRBV28 and TRBJ2-1, with TRBD2 matching over 11 bases. CDR3 length equals 17 residues. Germline V gives CDR1 MDHEN, CDR2 SYDVKM. V gave up 5 bases and J gave up 7 bases; unmatched junction bases: 13. Here the CDR3 reads CASSTIRLAGRTNEQFF. The CDR3, as DNA: TGTGCCAGCAGTACAATAAGACTAGCGGGAAGGACTAATGAGCAGTTCTTC.

V gene TRBV6-5 combines with J gene TRBJ2-3, with D possibly being TRBD2 (5 bases). CDR3 length: 15 amino acids. Per the germline V gene, CDR1 is MNHEY and CDR2 is SVGAGI. V gave up 7 bases and J gave up 0 bases, with 14 bases separating them. The CDR3: CASTRGSASTDTQYF. CDR3 sequence (DNA): TGTGCCAGCACCCGAGGTAGCGCAAGCACAGATACGCAGTATTTT.

The chain couples TRBV29-1 to TRBJ1-1; perhaps TRBD1 as D (5 bases). V shed 4 bases and J shed 4 bases, with 13 bases lying between them. Germline values: CDR1 SQVTM, CDR2 ANQGSEA. This CDR3 is built from 13 residues. CDR3 DNA sequence: TGCAGCGTTGCGGGGGGAGGTAGCACTGAAGCTTTCTTT. Translation: CSVAGGGSTEAFF. Variable domain in full (rest from reference TRBV29-1 and TRBJ1-1): SAVISQKPSRDICQRGTSLTIQCQVDSQVTMMFWYRQQPGQSLTLIATANQGSEATYESGFVIDKFPISRPNLTFSTLTVSNMSPEDSSIYLCSVAGGGSTEAFFGQGTRLTVV.

The genes are TRBV5-6 and TRBJ1-5; D is perhaps TRBD1 (5 bases). This CDR3 is built from 17 residues. The V gene lost 4 bases and the J gene lost 4 bases, with 21 bases spanning the gap. CDR1 and CDR2 (germline): SGHDT, YYEEEE. The CDR3 loop is CASSAGGQGSGNQPQHF. The CDR3 nucleotides read TGTGCCAGCAGCGCTGGTGGCCAGGGATCTGGTAATCAGCCCCAGCATTTT.

The V and J genes are TRBV6-5 and TRBJ2-1, with D possibly being TRBD2 (6 bases). The CDR3 extends over 12 amino acids. The V gene lost 6 bases and the J gene lost 6 bases, with 9 bases spanning the gap. Germline V gene data show CDR1 as MNHEY and CDR2 as SVGAGI. This CDR3 reads CASSRDSNEQFF. CDR3 coding DNA: TGTGCCAGCAGCCGGGACTCCAATGAGCAGTTCTTC.

The CDR3 DNA sequence: TGTGCCAGCAGCCAGATAGCGGGAGGGCAGAATGAGCAGTTCTTC. This codes for CASSQIAGGQNEQFF. The rearrangement uses TRBV28 and TRBJ2-1; 11 nucleotides match TRBD2. The CDR3 has 15 residues. Germline-derived CDR1 and CDR2 are MDHEN and SYDVKM. J was trimmed by 7 bases and V by 6 bases; bases with no gene match: 8.

The V call is TRBV6-5, the J call TRBJ2-7, with D maybe TRBD1 (6 bases). Germline V gene data show CDR1 as MNHEY and CDR2 as SVGAGI. V was clipped by 5 bases and J by 0 bases, with 11 bases between them. The CDR3 loop spans 14 amino acids. The CDR3 nucleotides are TGTGCCAGCAGTAACCCAGGGGTCTCCTACGAGCAGTACTTC. Its translation: CASSNPGVSYEQYF.